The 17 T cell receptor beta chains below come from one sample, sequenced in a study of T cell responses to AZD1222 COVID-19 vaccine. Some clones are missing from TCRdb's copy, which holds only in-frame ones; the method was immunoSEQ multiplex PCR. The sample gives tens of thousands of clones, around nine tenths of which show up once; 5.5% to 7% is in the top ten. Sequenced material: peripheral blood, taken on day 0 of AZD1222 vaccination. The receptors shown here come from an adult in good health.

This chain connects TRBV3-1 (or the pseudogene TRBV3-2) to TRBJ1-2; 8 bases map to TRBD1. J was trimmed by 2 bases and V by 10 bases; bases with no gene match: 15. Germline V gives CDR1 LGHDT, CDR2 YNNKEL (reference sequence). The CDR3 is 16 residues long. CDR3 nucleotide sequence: TGTGCCACCCGGCCCTCGGACAGGGCATTGAACTATGGCTACACCTTC. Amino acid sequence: CATRPSDRALNYGYTF.

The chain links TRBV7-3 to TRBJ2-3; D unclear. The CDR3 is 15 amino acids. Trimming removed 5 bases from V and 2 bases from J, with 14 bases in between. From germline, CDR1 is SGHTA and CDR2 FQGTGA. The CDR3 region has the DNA TGTGCCAGCAGCCAAAGCTGGTTGGCCACAGATACGCAGTATTTT. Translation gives CASSQSWLATDTQYF.

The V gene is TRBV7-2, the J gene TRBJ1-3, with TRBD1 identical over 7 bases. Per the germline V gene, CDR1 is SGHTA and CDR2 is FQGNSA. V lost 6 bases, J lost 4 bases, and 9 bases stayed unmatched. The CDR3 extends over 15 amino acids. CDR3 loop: CASSDRVGAGNTIYF. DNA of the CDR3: TGTGCCAGCAGTGACAGGGTAGGCGCGGGAAACACCATATATTTT.

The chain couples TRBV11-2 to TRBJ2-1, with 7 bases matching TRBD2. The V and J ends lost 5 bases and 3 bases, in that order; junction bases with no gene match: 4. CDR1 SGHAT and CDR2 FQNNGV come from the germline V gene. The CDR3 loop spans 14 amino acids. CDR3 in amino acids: CASSGSGYYNEQFF. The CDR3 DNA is TGTGCCAGCAGCGGTAGCGGGTACTACAATGAGCAGTTCTTC.

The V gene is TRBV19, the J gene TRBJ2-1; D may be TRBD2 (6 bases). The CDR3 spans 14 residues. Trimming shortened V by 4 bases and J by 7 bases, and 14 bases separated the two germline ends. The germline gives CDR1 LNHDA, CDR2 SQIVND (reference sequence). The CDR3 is CASSTSAAGNEQFF. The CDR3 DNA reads TGTGCCAGTAGTACCTCCGCGGCGGGGAATGAGCAGTTCTTC. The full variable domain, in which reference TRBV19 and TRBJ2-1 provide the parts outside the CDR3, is DGGITQSPKYLFRKEGQNVTLSCEQNLNHDAMYWYRQDPGQGLRLIYYSQIVNDFQKGDIAEGYSVSREKKESFPLTVTSAQKNPTAFYLCASSTSAAGNEQFFGPGTRLTVL.

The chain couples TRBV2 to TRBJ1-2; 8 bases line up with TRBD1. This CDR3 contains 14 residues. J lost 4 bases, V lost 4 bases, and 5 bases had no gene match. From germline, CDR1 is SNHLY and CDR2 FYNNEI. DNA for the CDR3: TGTGCCAGCAGTGGACAGGGGTTGGGCTATGGCTACACCTTC. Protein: CASSGQGLGYGYTF.

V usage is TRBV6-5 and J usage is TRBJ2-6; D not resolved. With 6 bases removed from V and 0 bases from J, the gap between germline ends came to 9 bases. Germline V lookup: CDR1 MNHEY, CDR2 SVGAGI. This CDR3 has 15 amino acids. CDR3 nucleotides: TGTGCCAGCAGCGGCAGTGTCTCTGGGGCCAACGTCCTGACTTTC. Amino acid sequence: CASSGSVSGANVLTF.

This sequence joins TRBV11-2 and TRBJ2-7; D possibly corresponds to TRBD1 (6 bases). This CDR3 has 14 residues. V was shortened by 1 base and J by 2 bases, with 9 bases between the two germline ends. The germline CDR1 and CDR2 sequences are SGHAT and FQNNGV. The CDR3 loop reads CASSLAGVPYEQYF. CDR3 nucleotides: TGTGCCAGCAGCTTAGCAGGGGTTCCCTACGAGCAGTACTTC.

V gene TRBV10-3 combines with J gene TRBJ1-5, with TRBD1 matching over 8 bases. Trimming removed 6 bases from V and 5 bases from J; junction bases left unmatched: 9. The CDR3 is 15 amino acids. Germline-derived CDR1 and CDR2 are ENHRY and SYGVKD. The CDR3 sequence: CAISPGSGGYQPQHF. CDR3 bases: TGTGCCATCAGCCCTGGTTCAGGGGGCTATCAGCCCCAGCATTTT.

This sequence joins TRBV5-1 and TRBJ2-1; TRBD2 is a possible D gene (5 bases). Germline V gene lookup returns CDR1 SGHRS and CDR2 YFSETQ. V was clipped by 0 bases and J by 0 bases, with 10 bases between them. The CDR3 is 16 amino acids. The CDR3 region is CASSLAASLSYNEQFF. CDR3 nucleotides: TGCGCCAGCAGCTTGGCCGCTAGCCTCTCCTACAATGAGCAGTTCTTC.

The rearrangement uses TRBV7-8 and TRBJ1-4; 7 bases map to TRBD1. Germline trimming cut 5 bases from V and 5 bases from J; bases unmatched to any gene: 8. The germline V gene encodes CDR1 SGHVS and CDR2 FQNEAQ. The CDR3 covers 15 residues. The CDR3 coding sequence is TGTGCCAGCAGCGCCTACAGGGGCTTAAATGAAAAACTGTTTTTT. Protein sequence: CASSAYRGLNEKLFF.

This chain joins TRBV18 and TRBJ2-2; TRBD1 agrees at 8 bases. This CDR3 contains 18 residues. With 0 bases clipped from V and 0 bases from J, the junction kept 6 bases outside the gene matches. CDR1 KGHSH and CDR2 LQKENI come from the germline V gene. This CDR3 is CASSPPWAGGSNTGELFF. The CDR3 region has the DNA TGTGCCAGCTCACCACCTTGGGCAGGGGGCTCGAACACCGGGGAGCTGTTTTTT.

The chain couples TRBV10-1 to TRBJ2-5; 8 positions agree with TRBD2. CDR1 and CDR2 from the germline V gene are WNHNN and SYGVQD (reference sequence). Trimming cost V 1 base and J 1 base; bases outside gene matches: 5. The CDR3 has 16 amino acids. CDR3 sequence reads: CASSEFVAGSQETQYF. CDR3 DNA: TGCGCCAGCAGTGAGTTTGTAGCGGGAAGCCAAGAGACCCAGTACTTC.

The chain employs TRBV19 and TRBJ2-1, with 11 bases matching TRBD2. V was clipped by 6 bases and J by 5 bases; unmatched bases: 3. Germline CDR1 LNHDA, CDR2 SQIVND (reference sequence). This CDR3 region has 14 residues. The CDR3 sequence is CASRGLAANNEQFF. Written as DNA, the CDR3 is TGTGCCAGTAGGGGACTAGCGGCAAACAATGAGCAGTTCTTC.

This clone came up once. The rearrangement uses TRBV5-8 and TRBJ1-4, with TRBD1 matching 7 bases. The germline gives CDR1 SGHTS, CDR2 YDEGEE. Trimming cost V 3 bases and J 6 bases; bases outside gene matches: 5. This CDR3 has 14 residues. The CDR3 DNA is TGTGCCAGCAGCTGGACAGGAACCGATGAAAAACTGTTTTTT. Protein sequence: CASSWTGTDEKLFF.

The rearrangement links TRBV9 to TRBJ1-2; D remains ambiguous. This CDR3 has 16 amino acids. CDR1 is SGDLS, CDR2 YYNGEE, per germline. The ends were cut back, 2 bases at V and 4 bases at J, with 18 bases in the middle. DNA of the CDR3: TGTGCCAGCAGCGTCCTCCCCGAAGGACTTACCTATGGCTACACCTTC. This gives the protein CASSVLPEGLTYGYTF.

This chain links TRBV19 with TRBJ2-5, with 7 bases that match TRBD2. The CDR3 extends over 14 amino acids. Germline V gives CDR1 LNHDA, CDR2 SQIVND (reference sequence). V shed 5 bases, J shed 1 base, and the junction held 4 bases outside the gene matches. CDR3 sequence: CASSSGLGQETQYF. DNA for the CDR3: TGTGCCAGTAGTTCTGGACTAGGCCAAGAGACCCAGTACTTC.